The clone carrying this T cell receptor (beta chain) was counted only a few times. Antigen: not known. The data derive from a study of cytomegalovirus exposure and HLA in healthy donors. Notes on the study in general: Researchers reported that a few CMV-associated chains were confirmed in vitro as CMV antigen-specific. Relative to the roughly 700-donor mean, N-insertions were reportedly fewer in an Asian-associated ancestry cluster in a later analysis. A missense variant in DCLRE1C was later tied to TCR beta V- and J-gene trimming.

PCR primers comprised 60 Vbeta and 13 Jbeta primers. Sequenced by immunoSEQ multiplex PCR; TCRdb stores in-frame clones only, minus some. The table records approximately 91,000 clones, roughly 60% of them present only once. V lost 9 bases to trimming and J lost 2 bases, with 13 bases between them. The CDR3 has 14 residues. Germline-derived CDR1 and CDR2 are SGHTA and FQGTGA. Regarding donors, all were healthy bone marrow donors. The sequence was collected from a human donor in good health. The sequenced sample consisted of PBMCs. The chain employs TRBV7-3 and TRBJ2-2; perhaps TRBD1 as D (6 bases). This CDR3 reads CASSPGTNTGELFF. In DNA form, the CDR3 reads TGTGCCAGTAGCCCGGGGACAAACACCGGGGAGCTGTTTTTT.